The 3 T cell receptor beta chains reported below all come from one sample, sequenced in a study of T cell changes during pregnancy in multiple sclerosis. Repertoires were generated with immunoSEQ multiplex PCR, while TCRdb's copy carries only in-frame clones and drops some. The table lists approximately 50,000 clones, over 90% of them singletons. Here the sequenced sample was CD4+ T cells from peripheral blood mononuclear cells, taken after pregnancy. The receptors derive from a female donor in good health, enrolled as a control in a pregnancy study.

Only one count was recorded for this clone. This rearrangement joins TRBV4-2 to TRBJ2-1; 13 bases match TRBD2. This CDR3 is built from 15 residues. The germline gives CDR1 LGHNA, CDR2 YNFKEQ. The trim removed 4 bases at V and 5 bases at J, leaving 2 bases unmatched. CDR3: CASSLGLAGDNEQFF. The CDR3 bases are TGTGCCAGCAGCCTAGGACTAGCGGGAGACAATGAGCAGTTCTTC.

The chain uses TRBV5-6 and TRBJ2-5, with 7 bases aligning to TRBD1. Near its end, the DNA agrees better with TRBJ2-7, so the J call may be wrong. CDR1 and CDR2 from the germline V gene are SGHDT and YYEEEE. CDR3 length: 16 amino acids. The CDR3 nucleotides are TGTGCCAGCAGCAGCTTACCGGGACAGCGCTCCTACGAGCAGTACTTC. Translation: CASSSLPGQRSYEQYF.

The chain links TRBV5-1 to TRBJ2-7; 9 nucleotides line up with TRBD1. Germline CDR1 is SGHRS and CDR2 is YFSETQ. J was trimmed by 6 bases and V by 3 bases; bases with no gene match: 4. The CDR3 totals 13 residues. The CDR3 nucleotides read TGCGCCAGCAGCTCGGGACAGGGTCGCGAGCAGTACTTC. Translated: CASSSGQGREQYF.